The present T cell receptor beta chain was sequenced within a study of T-cell reconstitution after alpha-beta-depleted transplantation in children. General observations from the study: Newly produced T cells mostly provided counts and TCRbeta diversity after one year, as hyperexpanded clones declined. Day-60 TCRbeta diversity that was high in some patients was derived from surviving recipient T cells and thymic progenitors. Alpha-beta T cells about two months after transplant reportedly derived from several hundred expanded graft clones.

Many counts were recorded for this clonotype. Its antigen is still unknown. Germline values: CDR1 MNHEY, CDR2 SVGAGI. The CDR3 is made up of 15 amino acids. V gave up 4 bases and J gave up 6 bases; unmatched junction bases: 12. Researchers prepared the TCRbeta library using unique molecular identifiers, the study reports. TCRdb re-called the PCR reads with MiXCR, one entry per CDR3 protein. There are tens of thousands of distinct CDR3 sequences in the sample; under 7% occur only once, and approximately 7% lies in the top ten. Sequencing used PBMCs, mostly from graft donor cells, obtained 180 days after TCRalphabeta/CD19-depleted stem cell transplant. The sequence was obtained from a male patient aged 5 to 17 who had a stem cell transplant for acute myeloid leukemia, so the T cells may come from the graft donor. The chain couples TRBV6-5 to TRBJ2-7; 7 positions match TRBD2. Here the CDR3 DNA reads TGTGCCAGCAGTTCCCCGAAGGGCGGGAGTAGCGAGCAGTACTTC. Residues: CASSSPKGGSSEQYF.